This T cell receptor (beta chain) was identified during a study of T cell responses to AZD1222 COVID-19 vaccine. The data were produced by immunoSEQ multiplex PCR, yet TCRdb's version contains in-frame clones alone and is incomplete. The repertoire has 160,000 or so clones, around nine tenths of them found once; the top ten carry more than 5.5%. Trimming removed 1 base from V and 1 base from J, with 17 bases in between. The length of the CDR3 is 18 residues. Looked up from germline, CDR1 is LGHDT and CDR2 is YNNKEL (reference sequence). The rearrangement links TRBV3-1 (or the pseudogene TRBV3-2) to TRBJ1-5; the D gene is possibly TRBD1 (6 bases). The material was peripheral blood, obtained on day 0 of AZD1222 vaccination. This receptor was identified in an adult in good health. CDR3 residues: CASSQGWQGRHSNQPQHF. CDR3 nucleotides: TGTGCCAGCAGCCAAGGTTGGCAGGGGCGGCACAGCAATCAGCCCCAGCATTTT.